This record looks at one T cell receptor (beta chain) sequence and its context. With V trimmed by 11 bases and J by 6 bases, 9 bases remained unmatched. The CDR3 spans 12 residues. Germline V gives CDR1 LNHNV, CDR2 YYDKDF (reference sequence). These data belong to a study of blood T cell repertoires in COVID-19. Study details: Some COVID-19 samples were acute and others convalescent; all came from the United States, Italy and Spain. In each case, the material was cDNA or gDNA derived from T cells, B-cell-depleted T cells, or PBMCs.

Original methodology: Scientists estimated how many nucleated cells there were by amplifying reference gene primers. Assay: immunoSEQ multiplex PCR; the TCRdb copy retains only in-frame clones and omits some. The V and J calls and clone size are taken from that table; D and trimming were inferred from the DNA. Of roughly 230,000 clones in the sample, around 83% were seen once. The material sequenced was peripheral blood. This receptor was identified in a middle-aged man with active or convalescent COVID-19. V gene TRBV15 combines with J gene TRBJ1-2, with 7 bases that match TRBD1. The CDR3 here is CAASTGIDGYTF. The DNA for the CDR3 is TGTGCCGCCTCGACAGGGATCGATGGCTACACCTTC.